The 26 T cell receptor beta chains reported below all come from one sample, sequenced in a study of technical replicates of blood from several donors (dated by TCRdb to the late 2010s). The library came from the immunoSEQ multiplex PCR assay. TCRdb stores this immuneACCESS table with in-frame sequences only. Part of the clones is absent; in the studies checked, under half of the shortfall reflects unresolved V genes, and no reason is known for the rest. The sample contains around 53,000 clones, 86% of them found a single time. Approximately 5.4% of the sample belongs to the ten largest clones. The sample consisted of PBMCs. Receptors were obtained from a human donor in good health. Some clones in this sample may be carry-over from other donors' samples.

The CDR3 DNA reads as TGTGCCAGCAGCCCTCCTTGGGACAGAAACAATGAGCAGTTCTTC. This encodes CASSPPWDRNNEQFF. The chain is built from TRBV7-2 and TRBJ2-1; 7 nucleotides line up with TRBD1. The V segment lost 5 bases and the J segment 5 bases; nucleotides outside the gene matches: 9. This CDR3 is 15 amino acids long. Germline CDR1 is SGHTA and CDR2 is FQGNSA.

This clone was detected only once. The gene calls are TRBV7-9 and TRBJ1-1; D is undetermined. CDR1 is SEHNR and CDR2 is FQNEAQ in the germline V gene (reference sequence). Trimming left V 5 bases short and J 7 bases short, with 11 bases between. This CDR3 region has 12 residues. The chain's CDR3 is CASSRSDLEAFF. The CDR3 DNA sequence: TGTGCCAGCAGCCGTAGCGACCTTGAAGCTTTCTTT.

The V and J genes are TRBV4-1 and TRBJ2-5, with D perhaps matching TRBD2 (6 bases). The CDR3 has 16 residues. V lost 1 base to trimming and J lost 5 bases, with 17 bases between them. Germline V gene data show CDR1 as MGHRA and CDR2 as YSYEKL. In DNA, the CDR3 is TGCGCCAGCAGCCAAGTAACCGGGAGCGGCCGGGAGACCCAGTACTTC. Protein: CASSQVTGSGRETQYF.

The CDR3 is CSATGFAEAFF. For the CDR3, the DNA is TGCAGTGCTACGGGATTCGCTGAAGCTTTCTTT. J is TRBJ1-1 and V is TRBV20-1; D unclear. Trimming stripped 4 bases from V and 6 bases from J, with 9 bases between. This CDR3 spans 11 amino acids. The germline V gene encodes CDR1 DFQATT and CDR2 SNEGSKA (reference sequence).

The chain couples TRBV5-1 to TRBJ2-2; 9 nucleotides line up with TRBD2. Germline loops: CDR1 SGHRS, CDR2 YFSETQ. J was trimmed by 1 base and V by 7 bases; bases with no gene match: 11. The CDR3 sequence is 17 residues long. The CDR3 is CASRQIRSGGNTGELFF. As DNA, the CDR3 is TGCGCCAGCCGTCAGATCCGTAGCGGGGGGAACACCGGGGAGCTGTTTTTT.

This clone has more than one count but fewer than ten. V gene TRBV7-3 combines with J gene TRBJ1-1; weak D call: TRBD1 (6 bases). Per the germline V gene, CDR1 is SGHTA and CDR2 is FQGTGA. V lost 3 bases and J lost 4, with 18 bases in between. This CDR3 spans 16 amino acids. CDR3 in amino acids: CASSLNRQERFTEAFF. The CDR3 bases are TGTGCCAGCAGCTTGAATAGACAGGAACGTTTCACTGAAGCTTTCTTT.

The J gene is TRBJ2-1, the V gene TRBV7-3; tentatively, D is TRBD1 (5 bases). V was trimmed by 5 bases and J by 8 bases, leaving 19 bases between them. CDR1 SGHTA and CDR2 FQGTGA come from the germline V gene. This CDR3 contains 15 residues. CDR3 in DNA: TGTGCCAGCAGCCCCCGGAAGGGGCGCCCAGATGAGCAGTTCTTC. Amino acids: CASSPRKGRPDEQFF.

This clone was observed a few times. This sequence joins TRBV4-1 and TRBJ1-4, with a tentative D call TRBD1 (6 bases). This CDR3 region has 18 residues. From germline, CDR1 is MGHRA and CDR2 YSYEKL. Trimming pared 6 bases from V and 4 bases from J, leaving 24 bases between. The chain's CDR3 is CASRRDILRGRVNEKLFF. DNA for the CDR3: TGCGCCAGCAGGAGGGACATCCTAAGGGGTAGGGTTAATGAAAAACTGTTTTTT.

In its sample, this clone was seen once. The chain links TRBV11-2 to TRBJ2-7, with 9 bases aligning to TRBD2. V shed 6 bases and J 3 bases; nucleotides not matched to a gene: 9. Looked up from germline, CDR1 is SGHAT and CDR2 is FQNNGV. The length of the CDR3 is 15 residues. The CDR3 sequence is CASRRPGLAHYEQYF. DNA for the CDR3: TGTGCCAGCAGGAGACCGGGACTAGCTCACTACGAGCAGTACTTC.

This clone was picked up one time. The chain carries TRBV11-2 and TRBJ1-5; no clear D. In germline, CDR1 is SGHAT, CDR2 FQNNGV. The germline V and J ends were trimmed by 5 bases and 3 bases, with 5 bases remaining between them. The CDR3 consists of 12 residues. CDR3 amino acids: CASSLPNQPQHF. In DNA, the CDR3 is TGTGCCAGCAGCCTCCCCAATCAGCCCCAGCATTTT.

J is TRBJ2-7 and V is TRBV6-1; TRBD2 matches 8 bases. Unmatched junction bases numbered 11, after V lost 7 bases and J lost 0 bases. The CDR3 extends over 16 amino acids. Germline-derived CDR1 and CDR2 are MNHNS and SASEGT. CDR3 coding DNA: TGTGCCAGCACTGACCGGGGCGGGGGGCTCTCCTACGAGCAGTACTTC. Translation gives CASTDRGGGLSYEQYF.

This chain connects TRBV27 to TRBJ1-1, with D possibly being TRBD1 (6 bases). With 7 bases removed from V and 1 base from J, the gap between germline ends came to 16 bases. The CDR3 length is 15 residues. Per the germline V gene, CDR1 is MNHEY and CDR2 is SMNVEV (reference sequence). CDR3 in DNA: TGTGCCAGCACCCCAAGTTGGGGGCGGAACACTGAAGCTTTCTTT. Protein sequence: CASTPSWGRNTEAFF.

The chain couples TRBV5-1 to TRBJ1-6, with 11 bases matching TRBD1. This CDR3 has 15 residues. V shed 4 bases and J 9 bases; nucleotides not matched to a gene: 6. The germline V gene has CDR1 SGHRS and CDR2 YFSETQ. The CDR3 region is CASSGTGGTVSPLHF. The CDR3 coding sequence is TGCGCCAGCAGCGGGACAGGGGGAACGGTTTCACCCCTCCACTTT.

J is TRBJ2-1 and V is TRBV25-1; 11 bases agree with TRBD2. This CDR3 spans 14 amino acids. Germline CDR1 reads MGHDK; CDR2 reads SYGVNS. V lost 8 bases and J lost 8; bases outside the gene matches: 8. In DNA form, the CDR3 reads TGTGCCAGCTCACTAGCGGGAGAGAGCTATGAGCAGTTCTTC. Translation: CASSLAGESYEQFF.

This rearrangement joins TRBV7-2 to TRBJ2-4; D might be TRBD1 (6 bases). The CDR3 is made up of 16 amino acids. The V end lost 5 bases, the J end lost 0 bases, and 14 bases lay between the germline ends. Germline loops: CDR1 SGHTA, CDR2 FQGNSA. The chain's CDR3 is CASSQGQLLAKNIQYF. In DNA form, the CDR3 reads TGTGCCAGCAGCCAAGGACAGTTACTAGCCAAAAACATTCAGTACTTC. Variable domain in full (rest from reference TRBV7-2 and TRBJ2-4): GAGVSQSPSNKVTEKGKDVELRCDPISGHTALYWYRQSLGQGLEFLIYFQGNSAPDKSGLPSDRFSAERTGGSVSTLTIQRTQQEDSAVYLCASSQGQLLAKNIQYFGAGTRLSVL.

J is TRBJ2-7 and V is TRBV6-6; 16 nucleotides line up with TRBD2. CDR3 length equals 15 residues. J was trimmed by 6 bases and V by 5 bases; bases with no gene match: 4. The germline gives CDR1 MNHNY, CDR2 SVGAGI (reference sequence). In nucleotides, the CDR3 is TGTGCCAGCAGTGGGACTAGCGGGGGGGTTCGCGAGCAGTACTTC. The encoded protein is CASSGTSGGVREQYF.

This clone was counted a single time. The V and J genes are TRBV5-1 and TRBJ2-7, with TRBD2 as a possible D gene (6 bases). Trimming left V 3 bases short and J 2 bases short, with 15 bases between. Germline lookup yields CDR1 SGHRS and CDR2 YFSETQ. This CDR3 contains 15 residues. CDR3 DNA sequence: TGCGCCAGCAGCTCGCGGGGTTCCGCAACCTACGAGCAGTACTTC. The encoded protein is CASSSRGSATYEQYF.

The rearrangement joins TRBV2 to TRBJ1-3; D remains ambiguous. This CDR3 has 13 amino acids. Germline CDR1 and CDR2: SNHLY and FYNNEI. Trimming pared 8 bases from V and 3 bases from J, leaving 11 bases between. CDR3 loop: CASRGDGGNTIYF. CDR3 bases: TGTGCCAGCCGTGGCGATGGTGGAAACACCATATATTTT.

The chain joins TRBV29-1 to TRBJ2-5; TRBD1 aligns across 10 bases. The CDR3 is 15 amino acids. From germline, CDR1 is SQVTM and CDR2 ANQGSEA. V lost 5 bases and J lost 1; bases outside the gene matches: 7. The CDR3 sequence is CSVYLRDRGQETQYF. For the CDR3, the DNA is TGCAGCGTTTATTTGCGGGACAGGGGCCAAGAGACCCAGTACTTC.

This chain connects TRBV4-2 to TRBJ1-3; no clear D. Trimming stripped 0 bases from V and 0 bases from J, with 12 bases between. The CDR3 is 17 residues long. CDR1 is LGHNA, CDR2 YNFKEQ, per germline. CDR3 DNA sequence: TGTGCCAGCAGCCAAGACCCAGGCACATACTCTGGAAACACCATATATTTT. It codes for CASSQDPGTYSGNTIYF.

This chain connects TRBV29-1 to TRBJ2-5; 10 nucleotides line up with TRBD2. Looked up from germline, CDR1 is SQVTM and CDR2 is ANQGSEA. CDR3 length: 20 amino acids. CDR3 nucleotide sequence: TGCAGACGCCGGGGGACTAGCGACAGACCAAGAGTCGGGGTAGTTAAGACCCAGTACTTC. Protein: CRRRGTSDRPRVGVVKTQYF.

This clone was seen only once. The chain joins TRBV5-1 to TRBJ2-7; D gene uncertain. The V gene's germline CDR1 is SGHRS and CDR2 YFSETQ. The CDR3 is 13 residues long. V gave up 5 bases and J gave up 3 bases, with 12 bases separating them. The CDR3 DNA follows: TGCGCCAGCAGTCTGAGGCTCGGCTACGAGCAGTACTTC. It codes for CASSLRLGYEQYF. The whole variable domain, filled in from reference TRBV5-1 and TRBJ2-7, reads KAGVTQTPRYLIKTRGQQVTLSCSPISGHRSVSWYQQTPGQGLQFLFEYFSETQRNKGNFPGRFSGRQFSNSRSEMNVSTLELGDSALYLCASSLRLGYEQYFGPGTRLTVT.

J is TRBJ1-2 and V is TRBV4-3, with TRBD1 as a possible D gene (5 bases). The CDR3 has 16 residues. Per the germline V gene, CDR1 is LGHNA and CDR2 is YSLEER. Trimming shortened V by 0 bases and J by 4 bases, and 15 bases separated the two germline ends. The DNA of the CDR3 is TGCGCCAGCAGCCAAGATAACAACTTCGGGGGCTATGGCTACACCTTC. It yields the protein CASSQDNNFGGYGYTF.

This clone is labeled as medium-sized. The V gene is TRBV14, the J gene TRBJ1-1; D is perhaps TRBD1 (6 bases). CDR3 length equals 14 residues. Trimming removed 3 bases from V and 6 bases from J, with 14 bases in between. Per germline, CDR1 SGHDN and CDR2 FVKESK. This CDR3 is CASSHGVPGAEAFF. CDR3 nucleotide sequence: TGTGCCAGCAGCCATGGGGTCCCAGGGGCTGAAGCTTTCTTT.

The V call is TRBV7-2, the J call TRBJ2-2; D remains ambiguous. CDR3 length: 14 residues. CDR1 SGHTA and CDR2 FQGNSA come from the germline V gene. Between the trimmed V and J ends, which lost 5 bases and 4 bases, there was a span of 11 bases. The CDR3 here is CASSPYSGTGELFF. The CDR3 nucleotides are TGTGCCAGCAGCCCTTATTCGGGCACCGGGGAGCTGTTTTTT.

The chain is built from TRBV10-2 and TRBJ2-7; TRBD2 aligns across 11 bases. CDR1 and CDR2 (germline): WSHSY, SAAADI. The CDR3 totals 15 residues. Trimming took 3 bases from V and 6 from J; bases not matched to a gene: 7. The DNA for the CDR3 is TGCGCCAGCAGTGAAGGACTAGCGGGCCTCCGCGAGCAGTACTTC. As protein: CASSEGLAGLREQYF.